The subject of this entry is one T cell receptor beta chain. From its re-call of the 5' RACE reads, TCRdb lists each CDR3 protein once, without DNA. Reported are about 540,000 distinct CDR3 sequences; the ten largest clones contain approximately 3.6%. The data derive from a study of T cells expressing NK-cell markers. The CDR3 covers 14 residues. Per germline, CDR1 SGHRS and CDR2 YFSETQ. The sample taken for sequencing was blood T cells: a sorted CD56 or NKG2C T cell subset, CD4+ or CD8+ T cells, or bulk PBMC T cells (not recorded which). The sequence was obtained from a man aged 18 to 30 in good health. V gene TRBV5-1 combines with J gene TRBJ2-1; no DNA is available, so the TRBD1 call from TCRdb remains unchecked. The CDR3 sequence is CASRDQGVFNEQFF.